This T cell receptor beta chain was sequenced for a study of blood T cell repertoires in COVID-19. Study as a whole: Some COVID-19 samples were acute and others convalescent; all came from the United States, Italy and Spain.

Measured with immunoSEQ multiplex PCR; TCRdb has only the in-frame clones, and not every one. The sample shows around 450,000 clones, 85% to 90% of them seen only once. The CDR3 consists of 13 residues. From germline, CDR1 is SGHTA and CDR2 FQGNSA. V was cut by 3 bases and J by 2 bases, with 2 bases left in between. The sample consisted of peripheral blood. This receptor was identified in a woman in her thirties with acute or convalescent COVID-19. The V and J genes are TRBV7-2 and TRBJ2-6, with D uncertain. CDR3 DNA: TGTGCCAGCAGCTTTACTGGGGCCAACGTCCTGACTTTC. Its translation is CASSFTGANVLTF. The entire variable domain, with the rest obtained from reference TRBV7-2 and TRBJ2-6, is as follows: GAGVSQSPSNKVTEKGKDVELRCDPISGHTALYWYRQSLGQGLEFLIYFQGNSAPDKSGLPSDRFSAERTGGSVSTLTIQRTQQEDSAVYLCASSFTGANVLTFGAGSRLTVL.